This T cell receptor beta chain comes out of a study of control samples from healthy donors and cancer patients. TCRdb keeps only in-frame clones here, not all; method: immunoSEQ multiplex PCR. Found here are 150,000 or so clones, 85% to 95% of them singletons; the top ten hold 14%. The clonotype originates from a man aged 55 to 70 with colorectal cancer. Specimen: PBMCs.

The CDR3 reads CASTTGTGNTGELFF. The CDR3 nucleotides are TGTGCCAGCACAACCGGGACAGGGAACACCGGGGAGCTGTTTTTT. This chain links TRBV6-5 with TRBJ2-2; 8 bases match TRBD1. V lost 7 bases and J lost 1; bases outside the gene matches: 5. This CDR3 spans 15 amino acids. The germline CDR1 and CDR2 sequences are MNHEY and SVGAGI.